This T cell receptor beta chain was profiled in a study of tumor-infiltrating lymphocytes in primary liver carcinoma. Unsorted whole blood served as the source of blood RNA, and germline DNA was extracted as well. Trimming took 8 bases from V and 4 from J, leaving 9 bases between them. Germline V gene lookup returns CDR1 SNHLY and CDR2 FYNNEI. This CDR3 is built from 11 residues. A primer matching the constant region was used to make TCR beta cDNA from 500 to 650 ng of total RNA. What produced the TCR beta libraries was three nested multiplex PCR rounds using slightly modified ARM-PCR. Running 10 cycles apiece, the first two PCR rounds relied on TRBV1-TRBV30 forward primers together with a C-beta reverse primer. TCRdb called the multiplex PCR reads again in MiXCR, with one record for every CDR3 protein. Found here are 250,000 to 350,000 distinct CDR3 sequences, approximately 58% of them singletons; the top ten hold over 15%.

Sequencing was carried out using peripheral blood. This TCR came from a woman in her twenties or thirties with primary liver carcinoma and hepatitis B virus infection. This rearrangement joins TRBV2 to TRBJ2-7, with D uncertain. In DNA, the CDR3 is TGTGCCAGCCGGTGGGGATACGAGCAGTACTTC. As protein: CASRWGYEQYF.